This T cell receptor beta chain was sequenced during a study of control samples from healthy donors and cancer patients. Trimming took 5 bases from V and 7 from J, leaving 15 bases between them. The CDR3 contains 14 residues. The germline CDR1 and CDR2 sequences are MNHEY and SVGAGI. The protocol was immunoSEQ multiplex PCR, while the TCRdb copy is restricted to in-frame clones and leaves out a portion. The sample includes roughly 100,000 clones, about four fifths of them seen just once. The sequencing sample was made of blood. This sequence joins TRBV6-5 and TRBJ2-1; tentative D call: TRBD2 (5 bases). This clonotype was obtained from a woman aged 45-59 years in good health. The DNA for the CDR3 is TGTGCCAGCAGTAACACCGGGGTCGAGAATGAGCAGTTCTTC. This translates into CASSNTGVENEQFF.